This record concerns one T cell receptor beta chain sequence. The ends lost 2 bases at V and 2 bases at J; junction bases unmatched: 6. Germline CDR1 MNHNS, CDR2 SASEGT. This CDR3 spans 15 amino acids. Study processing details: Amplified reference gene primers provided the basis for estimating nucleated cell counts. Measured with immunoSEQ multiplex PCR; TCRdb has only the in-frame clones, and not every one. That table is the source of V, J and clone size, and D and trimming were worked out from the DNA. The sample lists about 160,000 clones; roughly 91% were seen once. These data are taken from a study of blood T cell repertoires in COVID-19. Overall study context: Spain, Italy and the United States supplied samples that represented acute and convalescent COVID-19. Sources were T cells, B-cell-depleted T cells, or PBMCs; the material itself was cDNA or gDNA.

Material: peripheral blood. The chain couples TRBV6-1 to TRBJ2-7, with TRBD2 matching 7 bases. This TCR came from a man younger than 30 with acute or convalescent COVID-19. This CDR3 reads CASSEYSGSTYEQYF. CDR3 DNA sequence: TGTGCCAGCAGTGAATATAGCGGGTCAACCTACGAGCAGTACTTC.